This T cell receptor beta chain was found in a study of blood T cell repertoires in COVID-19. Profiling relied on immunoSEQ multiplex PCR, and the TCRdb table lists in-frame clones only, not all of them. The table has under 250,000 clones, 80% to 95% seen once. With 5 bases removed from V and 0 bases from J, the gap between germline ends came to 8 bases. This CDR3 spans 13 amino acids. The V gene is TRBV12-3 or TRBV12-4, the J gene TRBJ2-7; a weak D match, TRBD1 (6 bases). The TCR was taken from a man between 60 and 75 years old with COVID-19, enrolled during active disease. The sequenced sample was peripheral blood. CDR3 residues: CASSRDTSYEQYF. The CDR3 DNA follows: TGTGCCAGCAGTAGGGACACCTCCTACGAGCAGTACTTC.